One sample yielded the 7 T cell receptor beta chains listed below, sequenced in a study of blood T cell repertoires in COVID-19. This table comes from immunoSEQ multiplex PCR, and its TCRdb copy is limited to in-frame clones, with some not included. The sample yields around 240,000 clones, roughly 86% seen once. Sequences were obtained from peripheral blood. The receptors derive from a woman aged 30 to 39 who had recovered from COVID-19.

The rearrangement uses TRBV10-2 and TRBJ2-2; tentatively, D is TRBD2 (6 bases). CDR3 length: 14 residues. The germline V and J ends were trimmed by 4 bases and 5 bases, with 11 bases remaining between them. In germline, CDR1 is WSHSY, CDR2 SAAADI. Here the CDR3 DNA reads TGCGCCAGCAGTGGGTCCGGGACTACCGGGGAGCTGTTTTTT. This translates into CASSGSGTTGELFF.

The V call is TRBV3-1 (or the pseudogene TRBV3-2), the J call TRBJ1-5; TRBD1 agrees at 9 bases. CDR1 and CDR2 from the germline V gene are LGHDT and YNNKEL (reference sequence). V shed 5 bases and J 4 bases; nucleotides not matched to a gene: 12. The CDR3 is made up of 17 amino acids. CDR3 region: CASSFFPGQGCNQPQHF. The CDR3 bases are TGTGCCAGCAGCTTTTTTCCGGGACAGGGTTGTAATCAGCCCCAGCATTTT.

The chain's CDR3 is CASTPGQGAPYEQYF. In nucleotides, the CDR3 is TGTGCCAGTACCCCAGGACAGGGGGCCCCCTACGAGCAGTACTTC. The chain combines TRBV19 with TRBJ2-7; 11 bases are shared with TRBD1. V dropped 7 bases and J dropped 2; count of bases not matched to a gene: 7. Germline values: CDR1 LNHDA, CDR2 SQIVND (reference sequence). The CDR3 is made up of 15 amino acids. The full variable domain, its missing parts supplied by reference TRBV19 and TRBJ2-7, is DGGITQSPKYLFRKEGQNVTLSCEQNLNHDAMYWYRQDPGQGLRLIYYSQIVNDFQKGDIAEGYSVSREKKESFPLTVTSAQKNPTAFYLCASTPGQGAPYEQYFGPGTRLTVT.

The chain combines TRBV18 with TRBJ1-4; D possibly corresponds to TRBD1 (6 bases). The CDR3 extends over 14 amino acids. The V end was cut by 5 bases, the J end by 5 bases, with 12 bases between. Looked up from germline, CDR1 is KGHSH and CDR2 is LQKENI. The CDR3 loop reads CASSNREGNEKLFF. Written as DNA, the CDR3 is TGTGCCAGCTCAAACAGGGAGGGGAATGAAAAACTGTTTTTT.

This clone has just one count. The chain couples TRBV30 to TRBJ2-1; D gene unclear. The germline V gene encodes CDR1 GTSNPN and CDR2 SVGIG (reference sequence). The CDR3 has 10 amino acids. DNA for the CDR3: TGTGCTCTGGAAGAGGATGAGCAGTTCTTC. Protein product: CALEEDEQFF.

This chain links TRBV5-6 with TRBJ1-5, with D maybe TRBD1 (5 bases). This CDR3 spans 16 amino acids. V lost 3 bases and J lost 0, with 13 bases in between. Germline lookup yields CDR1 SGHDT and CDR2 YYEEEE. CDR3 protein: CASSSRQRFSNQPQHF. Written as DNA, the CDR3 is TGTGCCAGCAGCTCCAGACAGAGATTTAGCAATCAGCCCCAGCATTTT.

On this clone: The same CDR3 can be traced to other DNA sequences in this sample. The CDR3 region has the DNA TGCGCCAGCAGCACCAGGGGGCAGGGGGGCGGGGAGCTGTTTTTT. This gives the protein CASSTRGQGGGELFF. The chain has TRBV5-1 and TRBJ2-2; 8 nucleotides line up with TRBD1. Per germline, CDR1 SGHRS and CDR2 YFSETQ. The CDR3 contains 15 residues. Unmatched junction bases numbered 9, after V lost 4 bases and J lost 7 bases.